This T cell receptor beta chain was observed in a study of blood T cell repertoires in COVID-19. Study at large: The analysed material was cDNA or gDNA that came from T cells, B-cell-depleted T cells, or PBMCs.

Study members were between about 18 and 95 years old and lived in 25 or so US regions. Assignment of participants to cohorts was predicated upon participant-reported clinical history. Profiled with immunoSEQ multiplex PCR; TCRdb holds only in-frame clones, not every one. This sample yields approximately 250,000 clones, of which 85% to 90% are seen a single time; 2% to 2.5% belongs to the top ten. The V gene end was trimmed by 4 bases and the J gene end by 5 bases; junction bases not matched to a gene: 12. Germline CDR1 and CDR2: SGHRS and YFSETQ. The CDR3 consists of 15 residues. The source material was PBMCs or T cells enriched from blood (not recorded which). This receptor was obtained from a woman aged 60-75 years in a cohort exposed to, infected with or recovered from COVID-19 (not recorded which). The chain combines TRBV5-1 with TRBJ2-7; 7 bases match TRBD1. The CDR3 coding sequence is TGCGCCAGCAGCCCAACAGGGGCGATCTTCGACGAGCAGTACTTC. Encoded protein: CASSPTGAIFDEQYF.